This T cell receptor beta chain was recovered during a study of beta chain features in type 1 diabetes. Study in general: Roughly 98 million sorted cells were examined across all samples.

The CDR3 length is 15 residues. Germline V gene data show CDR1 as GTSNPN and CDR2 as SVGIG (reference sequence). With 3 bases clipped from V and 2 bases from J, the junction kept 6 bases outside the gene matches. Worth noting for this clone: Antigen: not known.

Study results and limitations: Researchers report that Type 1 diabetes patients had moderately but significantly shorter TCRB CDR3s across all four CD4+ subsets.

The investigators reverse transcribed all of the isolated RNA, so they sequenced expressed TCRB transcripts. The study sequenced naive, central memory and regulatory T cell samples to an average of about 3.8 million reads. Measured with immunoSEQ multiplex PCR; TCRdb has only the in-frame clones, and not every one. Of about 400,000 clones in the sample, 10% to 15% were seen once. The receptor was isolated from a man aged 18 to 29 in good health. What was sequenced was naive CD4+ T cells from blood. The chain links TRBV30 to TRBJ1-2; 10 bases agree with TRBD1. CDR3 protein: CAWREPGQGNYGYTF. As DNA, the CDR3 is TGTGCCTGGAGGGAACCGGGACAGGGGAACTATGGCTACACCTTC.